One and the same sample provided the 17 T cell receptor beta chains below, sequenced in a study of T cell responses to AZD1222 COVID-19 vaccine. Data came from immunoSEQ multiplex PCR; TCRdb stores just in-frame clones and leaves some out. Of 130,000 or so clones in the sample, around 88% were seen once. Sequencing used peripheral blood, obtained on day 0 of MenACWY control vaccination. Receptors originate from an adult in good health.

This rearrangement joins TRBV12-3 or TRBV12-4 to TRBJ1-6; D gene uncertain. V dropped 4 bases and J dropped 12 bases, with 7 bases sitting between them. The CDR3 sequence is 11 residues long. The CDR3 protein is CASSSGGPLHF. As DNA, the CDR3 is TGTGCCAGCAGTTCCGGCGGACCCCTCCACTTT.

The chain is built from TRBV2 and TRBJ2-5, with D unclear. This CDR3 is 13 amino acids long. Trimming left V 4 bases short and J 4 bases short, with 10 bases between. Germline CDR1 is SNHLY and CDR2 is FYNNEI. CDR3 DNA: TGTGCCAGCAGTGGCAGTACCGGAGAGACCCAGTACTTC. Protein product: CASSGSTGETQYF.

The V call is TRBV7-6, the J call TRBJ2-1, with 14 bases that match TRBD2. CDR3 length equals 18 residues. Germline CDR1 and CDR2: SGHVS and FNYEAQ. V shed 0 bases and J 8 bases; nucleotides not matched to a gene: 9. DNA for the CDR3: TGTGCCAGCAGCTTAGCCGCGGGACTAGCGGGAGTGGACGATGAGCAGTTCTTC. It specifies CASSLAAGLAGVDDEQFF.

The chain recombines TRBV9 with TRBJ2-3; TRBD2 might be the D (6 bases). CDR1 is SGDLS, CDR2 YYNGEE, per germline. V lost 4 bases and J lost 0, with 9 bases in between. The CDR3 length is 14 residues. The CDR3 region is CASSISGSTDTQYF. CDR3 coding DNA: TGTGCCAGCAGCATTAGCGGCAGCACAGATACGCAGTATTTT.

For the CDR3, the DNA is TGCAGCGTTACAGGGGAACGAGGTCAGCCCCAGCATTTT. Encoded protein: CSVTGERGQPQHF. The chain has TRBV29-1 and TRBJ1-5; 7 nucleotides line up with TRBD1. Trimming took 5 bases from V and 6 from J; bases not matched to a gene: 7. The CDR3 extends over 13 amino acids. The V gene's germline CDR1 is SQVTM and CDR2 ANQGSEA.

The DNA for the CDR3 is TGTGCCATCAGCCCCCTAGCGGGAGGCACACAAGAGACCCAGTACTTC. Its translation is CAISPLAGGTQETQYF. The chain combines TRBV10-3 with TRBJ2-5, with 11 bases aligning to TRBD2. After removal of 6 bases from V and 2 bases from J, the junction contained 8 bases not matched to a gene. The CDR3 consists of 16 residues. Germline values: CDR1 ENHRY, CDR2 SYGVKD.

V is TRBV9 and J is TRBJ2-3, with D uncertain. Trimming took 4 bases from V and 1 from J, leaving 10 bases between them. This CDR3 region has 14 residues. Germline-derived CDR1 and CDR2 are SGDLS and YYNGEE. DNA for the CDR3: TGTGCCAGCAGCCCCAGTCTCCGCACAGATACGCAGTATTTT. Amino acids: CASSPSLRTDTQYF.

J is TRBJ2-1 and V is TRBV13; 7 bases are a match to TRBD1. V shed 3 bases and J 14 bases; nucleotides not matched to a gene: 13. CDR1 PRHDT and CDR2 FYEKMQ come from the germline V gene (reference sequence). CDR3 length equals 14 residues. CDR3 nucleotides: TGTGCCAGCAGCTTGGGCTACCCCGGGACAGAGGAGTTCTTC. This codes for CASSLGYPGTEEFF.

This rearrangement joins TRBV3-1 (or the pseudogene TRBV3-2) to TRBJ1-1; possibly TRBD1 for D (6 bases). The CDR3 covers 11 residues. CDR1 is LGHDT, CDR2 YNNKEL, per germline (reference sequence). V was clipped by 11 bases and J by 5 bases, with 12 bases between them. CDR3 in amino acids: CAAGVRTEAFF. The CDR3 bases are TGTGCCGCAGGGGTCAGGACTGAAGCTTTCTTT.

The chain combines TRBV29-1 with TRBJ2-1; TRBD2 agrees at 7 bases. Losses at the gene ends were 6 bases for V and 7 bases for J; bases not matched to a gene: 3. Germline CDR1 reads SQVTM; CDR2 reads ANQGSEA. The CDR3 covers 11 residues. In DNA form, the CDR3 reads TGCAGCGTCGGACTAGTAAATGAGCAGTTCTTC. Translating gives CSVGLVNEQFF.

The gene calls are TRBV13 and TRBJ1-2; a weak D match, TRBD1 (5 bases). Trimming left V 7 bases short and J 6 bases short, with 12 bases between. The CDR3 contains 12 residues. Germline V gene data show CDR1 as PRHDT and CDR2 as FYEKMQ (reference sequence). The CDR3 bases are TGTGCCAGCAACTACCAGGGTGATGGCTACACCTTC. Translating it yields CASNYQGDGYTF.

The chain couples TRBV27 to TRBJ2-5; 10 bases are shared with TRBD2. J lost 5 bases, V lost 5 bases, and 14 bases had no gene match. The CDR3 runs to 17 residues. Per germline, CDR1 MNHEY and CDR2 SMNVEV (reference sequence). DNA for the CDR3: TGTGCCAGCAGTCCAACTAGCGGGAAGGCGTTAGGGGAGACCCAGTACTTC. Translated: CASSPTSGKALGETQYF.

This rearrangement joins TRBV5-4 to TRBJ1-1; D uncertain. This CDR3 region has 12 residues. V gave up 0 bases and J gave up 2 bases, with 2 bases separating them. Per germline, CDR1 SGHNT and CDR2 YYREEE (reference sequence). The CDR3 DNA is TGTGCCAGCAGCTTGGATAACACTGAAGCTTTCTTT. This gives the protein CASSLDNTEAFF.

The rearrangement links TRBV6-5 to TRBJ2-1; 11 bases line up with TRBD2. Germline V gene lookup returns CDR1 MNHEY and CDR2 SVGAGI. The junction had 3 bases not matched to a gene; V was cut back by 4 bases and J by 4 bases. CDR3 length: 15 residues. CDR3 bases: TGTGCCAGCAGTTCCACTAGCGGGAGTTACAATGAGCAGTTCTTC. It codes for CASSSTSGSYNEQFF.

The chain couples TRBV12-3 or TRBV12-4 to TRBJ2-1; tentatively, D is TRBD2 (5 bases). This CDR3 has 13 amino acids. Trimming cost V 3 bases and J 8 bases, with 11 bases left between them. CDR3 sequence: CASSFRGRHEQFF. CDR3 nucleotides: TGTGCCAGCAGTTTTCGGGGAAGACATGAGCAGTTCTTC.

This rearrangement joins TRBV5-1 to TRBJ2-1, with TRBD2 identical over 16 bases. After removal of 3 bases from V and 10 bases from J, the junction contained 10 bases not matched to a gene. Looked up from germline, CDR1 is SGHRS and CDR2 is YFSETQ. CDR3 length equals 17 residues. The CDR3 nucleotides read TGCGCCAGCAGCTCGGGATTGGGACTAGCGGGAGGGCGGGAGCAGTTCTTC. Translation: CASSSGLGLAGGREQFF.

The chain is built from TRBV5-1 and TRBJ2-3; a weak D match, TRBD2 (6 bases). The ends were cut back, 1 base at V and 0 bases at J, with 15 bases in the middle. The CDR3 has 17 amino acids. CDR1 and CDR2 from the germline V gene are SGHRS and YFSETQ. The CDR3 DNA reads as TGCGCCAGCAGCTTGATGTCCCTAGCGACTAGCACAGATACGCAGTATTTT. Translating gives CASSLMSLATSTDTQYF.